The 17 T cell receptor beta chains presented below share a single source sample, sequenced in a study of shared clonotypes between healthy human individuals. Only in-frame clones appear in the TCRdb table, and some are missing; sequencing was by immunoSEQ multiplex PCR. The data contain approximately 2.4 million clones, 90% to 96% of them seen just once; the ten biggest clones take up about 0.13%. Sequenced material: naive CD4+ T cells sorted from blood. Subset specified: CD45RA+ positively selected. The receptor source for this set is a young man in good health.

V gene TRBV19 combines with J gene TRBJ2-5; 7 bases line up with TRBD1. J was trimmed by 5 bases and V by 3 bases; bases with no gene match: 9. The CDR3 runs 15 residues. The V gene's germline CDR1 is LNHDA and CDR2 SQIVND (reference sequence). CDR3 region: CASSIRQGSTETQYF. The CDR3 DNA is TGTGCCAGTAGTATTAGACAGGGCTCTACGGAGACCCAGTACTTC.

V usage is TRBV5-1 and J usage is TRBJ1-1, with 9 bases fitting TRBD1. Trimming took 3 bases from V and 5 from J; bases not matched to a gene: 5. This CDR3 has 14 residues. Germline assignment: CDR1 SGHRS and CDR2 YFSETQ. CDR3 sequence: CASSSGQGKTEAFF. In DNA form, the CDR3 reads TGCGCCAGCAGCTCCGGACAGGGGAAAACTGAAGCTTTCTTT.

Written as DNA, the CDR3 is TGCAGCGTTGAAGATCTAGGGGGAGGGGGCCTCTTTAACTATGGCTACACCTTC. Translating it yields CSVEDLGGGGLFNYGYTF. The V call is TRBV29-1, the J call TRBJ1-2; TRBD1 agrees at 7 bases. The V gene end was trimmed by 0 bases and the J gene end by 1 base; junction bases not matched to a gene: 14. Looked up from germline, CDR1 is SQVTM and CDR2 is ANQGSEA. CDR3 length: 18 amino acids.

The V call is TRBV7-9, the J call TRBJ2-3, with D perhaps matching TRBD2 (5 bases). The CDR3 is made up of 12 amino acids. Germline V CDR1 and CDR2: SEHNR, FQNEAQ (reference sequence). The germline V and J ends were trimmed by 5 bases and 4 bases, with 7 bases remaining between them. This chain's CDR3 is CASSNSADTQYF. CDR3 bases: TGTGCCAGCAGCAATAGCGCAGATACGCAGTATTTT.

The chain joins TRBV2 to TRBJ2-7; 10 positions agree with TRBD1. The CDR3 runs 16 residues. V was clipped by 6 bases and J by 3 bases; unmatched bases: 11. Germline V gene sequence: CDR1 SNHLY, CDR2 FYNNEI. CDR3 residues: CASSIIYGTGDYEQYF. The CDR3 DNA reads as TGTGCCAGCAGCATCATATATGGGACAGGGGACTACGAGCAGTACTTC. The full variable domain, with the rest looked up from reference TRBV2 and TRBJ2-7, is EPEVTQTPSHQVTQMGQEVILRCVPISNHLYFYWYRQILGQKVEFLVSFYNNEISEKSEIFDDQFSVERPDGSNFTLKIRSTKLEDSAMYFCASSIIYGTGDYEQYFGPGTRLTVT.

The chain combines TRBV5-4 with TRBJ2-5, with D unresolved. Germline-derived CDR1 and CDR2 are SGHNT and YYREEE (reference sequence). This CDR3 spans 12 amino acids. V lost 1 base, J lost 5 bases, and 6 bases lay in between. DNA of the CDR3: TGTGCCAGCAGCTTGTGGCAGGAGACCCAGTACTTC. Its protein is CASSLWQETQYF.

The V and J genes are TRBV2 and TRBJ2-3; 8 nucleotides match TRBD2. With V trimmed by 4 bases and J by 3 bases, 6 bases remained unmatched. The CDR3 is 15 residues long. Germline V gene lookup returns CDR1 SNHLY and CDR2 FYNNEI. CDR3 in amino acids: CASSVEASGTDTQYF. The CDR3 DNA reads TGTGCCAGCAGTGTCGAGGCTAGCGGGACAGATACGCAGTATTTT.

The chain is built from TRBV6-1 and TRBJ1-6; D gene unclear. Trimming took 3 bases from V and 9 from J, leaving 21 bases between them. There are 17 residues in the CDR3. Germline V lookup: CDR1 MNHNS, CDR2 SASEGT. The CDR3 sequence is CASSDRLATKGGSPLHF. CDR3 sequence (DNA): TGTGCCAGCAGTGACCGCCTCGCGACAAAAGGAGGTTCACCCCTCCACTTT.

This chain links TRBV6-5 with TRBJ2-1; D is unclear. The CDR3 has 14 residues. Trimming took 0 bases from V and 7 from J, leaving 10 bases between them. From germline, CDR1 is MNHEY and CDR2 SVGAGI. DNA for the CDR3: TGTGCCAGCAGTTACTCGATAACTAAAAATGAGCAGTTCTTC. It codes for CASSYSITKNEQFF.

The V and J genes are TRBV6-6 and TRBJ2-2; D is uncertain. This CDR3 has 16 amino acids. The germline V gene encodes CDR1 MNHNY and CDR2 SVGAGI (reference sequence). With 7 bases removed from V and 0 bases from J, the gap between germline ends came to 15 bases. The CDR3, as DNA: TGTGCCAGCATCGCTGGGCAGAGCCCGAACACCGGGGAGCTGTTTTTT. Its translation is CASIAGQSPNTGELFF.

V usage is TRBV5-1 and J usage is TRBJ2-5; possibly TRBD2 for D (6 bases). The CDR3 extends over 14 amino acids. V was clipped by 1 base and J by 3 bases, with 10 bases between them. The germline CDR1 and CDR2 sequences are SGHRS and YFSETQ. The CDR3 is CASSLTGREETQYF. CDR3 bases: TGCGCCAGCAGCTTGACCGGGAGAGAAGAGACCCAGTACTTC.

This chain connects TRBV7-8 to TRBJ2-1, with D unresolved. The germline V and J ends were trimmed by 5 bases and 3 bases, with 14 bases remaining between them. The CDR3 is 15 amino acids. Looked up from germline, CDR1 is SGHVS and CDR2 is FQNEAQ. CDR3 coding DNA: TGTGCCAGCAGCCCCGATAGGCCAAGCTACAATGAGCAGTTCTTC. Amino acid sequence: CASSPDRPSYNEQFF.

V and J are TRBV7-2 and TRBJ2-5; 10 nucleotides align to TRBD2. The CDR3 runs 15 residues. CDR1 is SGHTA, CDR2 FQGNSA, per germline. V gave up 5 bases and J gave up 4 bases; unmatched junction bases: 7. The CDR3 loop is CASSPSGRERETQYF. CDR3 sequence (DNA): TGTGCCAGCAGCCCAAGCGGGAGGGAGAGAGAGACCCAGTACTTC.

The V and J genes are TRBV9 and TRBJ2-2; TRBD2 agrees at 11 bases. The CDR3 consists of 17 residues. Per the germline V gene, CDR1 is SGDLS and CDR2 is YYNGEE. J lost 1 base, V lost 4 bases, and 6 bases had no gene match. CDR3 coding DNA: TGTGCCAGCAGCTCACGAGGGACTAGCGGGAACACCGGGGAGCTGTTTTTT. It specifies CASSSRGTSGNTGELFF.

This chain connects TRBV29-1 to TRBJ2-7, with TRBD1 matching over 8 bases. V lost 6 bases and J lost 0; bases outside the gene matches: 4. In germline, CDR1 is SQVTM, CDR2 ANQGSEA. The CDR3 loop spans 13 amino acids. CDR3 region: CSVTDRASYEQYF. In nucleotides, the CDR3 is TGCAGCGTCACGGACAGGGCCTCCTACGAGCAGTACTTC.

Of note for this clone: This same CDR3 is encoded by further DNA sequences in the sample. This chain joins TRBV5-1 and TRBJ2-1; a possible D gene is TRBD1 (5 bases). Germline V CDR1 and CDR2: SGHRS, YFSETQ. CDR3 size: 15 residues. V lost 0 bases to trimming and J lost 2 bases, with 9 bases between them. The CDR3 nucleotides are TGCGCCAGCAGCTTGGAGGGGCAGGCCTACAATGAGCAGTTCTTC. It translates to CASSLEGQAYNEQFF.

This chain connects TRBV19 to TRBJ1-5; D not certain. This CDR3 has 14 residues. V was trimmed by 5 bases and J by 5 bases, leaving 13 bases between them. The germline V gene has CDR1 LNHDA and CDR2 SQIVND (reference sequence). Here the CDR3 DNA reads TGTGCCAGTAGTGTCGATCGCACCTATCAGCCCCAGCATTTT. As protein: CASSVDRTYQPQHF.